This entry describes one TCR beta chain. What it recognizes is unknown. The CDR3 totals 12 residues. V dropped 4 bases and J dropped 11 bases, with 14 bases sitting between them. The germline V gene has CDR1 MNHEY and CDR2 SVGAGI. The entry originates in a study of cytomegalovirus exposure and HLA in healthy donors. Study-level results: Investigators reported 150 to 200 TCR beta chains as tied to cytomegalovirus.

The PCR contained 60 Vbeta and 13 Jbeta primers. Data came from immunoSEQ multiplex PCR; TCRdb stores just in-frame clones and leaves some out. The sample lists 60,000 to 70,000 clones, roughly 76% occurring once. The V call is TRBV6-5, the J call TRBJ1-1; the D gene is possibly TRBD1 (6 bases). The source of this sequence is a man aged 60 to 75 in good health and CMV-seropositive. Sequences were obtained from PBMCs. DNA for the CDR3: TGTGCCAGCAGTTGGGACATCCGCGGGGCTTTCTTT. Its translation: CASSWDIRGAFF.